This T cell receptor (beta chain) was recorded in a study of T-cell reconstitution after alpha-beta-depleted transplantation in children. General observations from the study: Several hundred graft clones that had expanded were reportedly the source of alpha-beta T cells about two months after transplant. Some patients' high day-60 TCRbeta diversity was traced to surviving recipient T cells and thymic progenitors. Among T cells one year after transplant, newly produced cells accounted for most counts and diversity.

Trimming stripped 0 bases from V and 1 base from J, with 7 bases between. This CDR3 has 14 residues. Germline V lookup: CDR1 SGHVS, CDR2 FQNEAQ. Unique molecular identifiers were incorporated when the TCRbeta library was constructed. TCRdb re-analysed the PCR reads in MiXCR, keeping a single row per CDR3 protein. The table shows 500,000 to 650,000 distinct CDR3 sequences, with over 10% occurring only once. As for this clonotype: What it binds is unknown.

The input for sequencing was PBMCs, mostly from graft donor cells, taken 360 days after TCRalphabeta/CD19-depleted stem cell transplant. The rearrangement joins TRBV7-8 to TRBJ2-7; no definite D call. The TCR was taken from a male patient under 18 who had a stem cell transplant for acute myeloid leukemia, so the T cells may come from the graft donor. The chain's CDR3 is CASSLAARSYEQYF. The CDR3 bases are TGTGCCAGCAGCTTAGCGGCCCGTTCCTACGAGCAGTACTTC.